A single sample is the source of the 8 T cell receptor beta chains below, sequenced in a study of follicular helper T cells after annual influenza vaccination. Documented time point: 2013-2014 season, 7 days after vaccination. Sequenced by immunoSEQ multiplex PCR; TCRdb stores in-frame clones only, minus some. The sample holds 9,700 or so clones, roughly four fifths seen once. Sequences were derived from CXCR5- memory CD4+ T cells sorted from blood, sampled 7 days after influenza vaccination. These receptors came from an adult who received the influenza vaccine.

V and J are TRBV19 and TRBJ2-5, with D tentatively TRBD1 (5 bases). This CDR3 spans 15 amino acids. The germline V and J ends were trimmed by 5 bases and 0 bases, with 13 bases remaining between them. Germline CDR1 is LNHDA and CDR2 is SQIVND (reference sequence). In DNA form, the CDR3 reads TGTGCCAGTAGTTTTCGGACACCTTACCAAGAGACCCAGTACTTC. Its protein is CASSFRTPYQETQYF.

The genes are TRBV6-5 and TRBJ2-7, with D possibly TRBD1 on 7 matching bases. Trimming stripped 6 bases from V and 2 bases from J, with 11 bases between. The CDR3 covers 13 residues. Germline V gene lookup returns CDR1 MNHEY and CDR2 SVGAGI. CDR3 protein: CASRRDSPYEQYF. In nucleotides, the CDR3 is TGTGCCAGCAGGCGGGACAGCCCCTACGAGCAGTACTTC.

The chain recombines TRBV28 with TRBJ1-1; possible D gene TRBD1, 6 bases. This CDR3 is built from 15 residues. Germline CDR1 and CDR2: MDHEN and SYDVKM. Trimming left V 2 bases short and J 9 bases short, with 19 bases between. The CDR3 loop reads CASSLGRGQGIQAFF. The CDR3 bases are TGTGCCAGCAGTTTAGGTCGAGGCCAGGGGATCCAAGCTTTCTTT.

The chain carries TRBV4-3 and TRBJ2-7; 7 bases align to TRBD2. V trimming: 0 bases; J trimming: 0 bases; junction bases outside the gene matches: 2. The CDR3 consists of 15 residues. The germline CDR1 and CDR2 sequences are LGHNA and YSLEER. The CDR3 spells CASSQDGTNSYEQYF. The CDR3 bases are TGCGCCAGCAGCCAAGATGGGACTAACTCCTACGAGCAGTACTTC.

The chain links TRBV18 to TRBJ1-1; D unclear. The CDR3 spans 13 residues. V lost 5 bases and J lost 1, with 8 bases in between. Germline V lookup: CDR1 KGHSH, CDR2 LQKENI. The CDR3 bases are TGTGCCAGCTCAGAGGCTACGAACACTGAAGCTTTCTTT. The encoded protein is CASSEATNTEAFF.

The rearrangement links TRBV7-9 to TRBJ1-4, with D unresolved. The CDR3 totals 15 residues. The V end was cut by 5 bases, the J end by 3 bases, with 13 bases between. Germline loops: CDR1 SEHNR, CDR2 FQNEAQ (reference sequence). The CDR3, as DNA: TGTGCCAGCAGCCTCCGGACCGACCCTAATGAAAAACTGTTTTTT. Protein: CASSLRTDPNEKLFF.

V is TRBV7-2 and J is TRBJ2-7; 12 bases map to TRBD2. There are 16 residues in the CDR3. V was pared by 5 bases and J by 2 bases, with 7 bases of the junction left unmatched. From germline, CDR1 is SGHTA and CDR2 FQGNSA. The CDR3 DNA reads as TGTGCCAGCAGCCGCCCTAGCGGGGGGGGGCCCTACGAGCAGTACTTC. Translated: CASSRPSGGGPYEQYF. The full variable domain, with the rest looked up from reference TRBV7-2 and TRBJ2-7, is GAGVSQSPSNKVTEKGKDVELRCDPISGHTALYWYRQSLGQGLEFLIYFQGNSAPDKSGLPSDRFSAERTGGSVSTLTIQRTQQEDSAVYLCASSRPSGGGPYEQYFGPGTRLTVT.

The chain carries TRBV28 and TRBJ1-5, with D unclear. Germline values: CDR1 MDHEN, CDR2 SYDVKM. The length of the CDR3 is 15 residues. The ends were cut back, 6 bases at V and 2 bases at J, with 14 bases in the middle. The chain's CDR3 is CASRTPGMGNQPQHF. The CDR3 bases are TGTGCCAGCAGAACTCCGGGAATGGGCAATCAGCCCCAGCATTTT.